This TCR beta chain was identified in a study of human T cells and chemical hapten exposure. Study-wide background: Throughout the approximately 25-week study, diphenylcyclopropenone was applied weekly to the patients' scalps.

This clonotype was seen a handful of times. With V trimmed by 6 bases and J by 5 bases, 9 bases remained unmatched. Germline V CDR1 and CDR2: MNHEY, SVGEGT. The CDR3 extends over 15 amino acids. Time point of the sample: patch test 1, 2 weeks after DPC sensitization. As to treatment: therapeutic diphenylcyclopropenone sensitization with weekly scalp DPC. For the library, individual cDNA molecules each received unique molecular identifiers. In the study's own analysis: A typical sample had around 96,000 TCRs, with about 20,000 to 750,000 overall. TCRdb ran MiXCR on the RACE reads and lists one entry per CDR3 protein. These V and J calls rely on TCRdb rather than the paper's analysis. This table has 150,000 to 200,000 distinct CDR3 sequences, about 14% appearing once.

This sequence was found in a woman in her 30s with alopecia areata. Some clones in this sample may be carry-over from other donors' samples. The sample was whole blood, taken in connection with sensitization to the hapten diphenylcyclopropenone (DPC). The chain carries TRBV6-2 or TRBV6-3 and TRBJ2-1, with 8 bases fitting TRBD2. The CDR3 loop reads CASRERESWDNEQFF. The CDR3, as DNA: TGTGCCAGCAGAGAGCGGGAGAGTTGGGACAATGAGCAGTTCTTC.